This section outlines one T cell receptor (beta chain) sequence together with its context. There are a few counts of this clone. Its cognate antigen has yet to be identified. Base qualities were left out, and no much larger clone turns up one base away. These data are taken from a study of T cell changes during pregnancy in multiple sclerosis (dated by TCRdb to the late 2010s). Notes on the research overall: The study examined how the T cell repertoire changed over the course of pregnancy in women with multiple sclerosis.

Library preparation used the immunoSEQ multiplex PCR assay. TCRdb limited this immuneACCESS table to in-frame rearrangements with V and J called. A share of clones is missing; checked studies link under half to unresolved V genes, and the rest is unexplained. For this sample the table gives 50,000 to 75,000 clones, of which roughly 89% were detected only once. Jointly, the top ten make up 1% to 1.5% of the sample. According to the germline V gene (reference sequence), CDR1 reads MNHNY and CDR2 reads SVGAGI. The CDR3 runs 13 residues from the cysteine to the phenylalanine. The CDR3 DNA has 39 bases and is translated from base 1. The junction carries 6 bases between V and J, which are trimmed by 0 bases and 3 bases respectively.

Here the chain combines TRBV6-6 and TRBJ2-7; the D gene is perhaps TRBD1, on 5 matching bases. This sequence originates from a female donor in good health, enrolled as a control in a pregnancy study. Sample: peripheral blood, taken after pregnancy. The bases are TGTGCCAGCAGTTACTCGGACAACTACGAGCAGTACTTC. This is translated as CASSYSDNYEQYF.